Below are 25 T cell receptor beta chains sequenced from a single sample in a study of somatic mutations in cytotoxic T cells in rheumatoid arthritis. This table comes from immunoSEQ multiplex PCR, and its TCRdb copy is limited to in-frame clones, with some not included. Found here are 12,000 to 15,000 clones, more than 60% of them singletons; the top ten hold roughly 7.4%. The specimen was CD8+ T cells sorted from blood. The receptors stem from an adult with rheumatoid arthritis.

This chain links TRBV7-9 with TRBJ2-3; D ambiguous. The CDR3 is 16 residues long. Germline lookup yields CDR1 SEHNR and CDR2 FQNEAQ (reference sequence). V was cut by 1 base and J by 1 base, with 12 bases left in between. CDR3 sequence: CASSLGVSTGTDTQYF. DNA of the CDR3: TGTGCCAGCAGCTTAGGGGTTAGTACCGGCACAGATACGCAGTATTTT.

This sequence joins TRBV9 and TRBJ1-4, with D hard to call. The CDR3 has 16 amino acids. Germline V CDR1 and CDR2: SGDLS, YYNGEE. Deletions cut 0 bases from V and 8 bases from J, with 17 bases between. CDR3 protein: CASSVGETPEDEKLFF. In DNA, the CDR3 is TGTGCCAGCAGCGTAGGGGAGACCCCGGAGGACGAAAAACTGTTTTTT.

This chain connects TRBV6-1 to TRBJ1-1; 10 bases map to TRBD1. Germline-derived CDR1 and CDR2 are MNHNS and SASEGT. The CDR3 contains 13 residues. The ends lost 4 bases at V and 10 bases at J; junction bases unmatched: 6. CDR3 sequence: CASSAGQGVGAFF. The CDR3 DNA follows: TGTGCCAGCAGTGCCGGACAGGGGGTAGGAGCTTTCTTT.

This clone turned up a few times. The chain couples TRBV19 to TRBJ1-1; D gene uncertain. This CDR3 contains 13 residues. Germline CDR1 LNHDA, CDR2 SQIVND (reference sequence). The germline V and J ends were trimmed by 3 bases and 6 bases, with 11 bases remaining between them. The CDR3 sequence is CASSIGGVSEAFF. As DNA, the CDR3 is TGTGCCAGTAGTATTGGCGGGGTTTCTGAAGCTTTCTTT.

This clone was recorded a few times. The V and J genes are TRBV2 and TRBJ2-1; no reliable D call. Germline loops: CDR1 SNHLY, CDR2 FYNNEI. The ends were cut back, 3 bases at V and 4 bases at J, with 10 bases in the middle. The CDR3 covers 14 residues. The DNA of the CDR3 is TGTGCCAGCAGTGATCAGGCTATTTACAATGAGCAGTTCTTC. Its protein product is CASSDQAIYNEQFF.

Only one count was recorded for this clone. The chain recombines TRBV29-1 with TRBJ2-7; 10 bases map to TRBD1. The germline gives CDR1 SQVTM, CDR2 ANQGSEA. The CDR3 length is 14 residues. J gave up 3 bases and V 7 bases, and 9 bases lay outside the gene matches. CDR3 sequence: CSGLGTGDHYEQYF. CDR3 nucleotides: TGCAGCGGACTGGGGACAGGGGACCACTACGAGCAGTACTTC.

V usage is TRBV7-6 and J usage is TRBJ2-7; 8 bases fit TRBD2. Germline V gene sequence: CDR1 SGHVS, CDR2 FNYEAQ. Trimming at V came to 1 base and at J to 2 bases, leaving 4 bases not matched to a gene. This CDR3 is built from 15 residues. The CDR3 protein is CASSLGRSGAYEQYF. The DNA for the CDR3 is TGTGCCAGCAGCTTAGGGCGTAGCGGGGCCTACGAGCAGTACTTC.

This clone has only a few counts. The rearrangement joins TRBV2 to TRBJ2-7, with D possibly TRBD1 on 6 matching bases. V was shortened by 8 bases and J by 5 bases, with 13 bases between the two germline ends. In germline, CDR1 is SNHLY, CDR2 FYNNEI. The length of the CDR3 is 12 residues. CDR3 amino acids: CASGWNRDEQYF. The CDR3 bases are TGTGCCAGCGGTTGGAACAGGGACGAGCAGTACTTC. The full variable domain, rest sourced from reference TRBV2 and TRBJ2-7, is EPEVTQTPSHQVTQMGQEVILRCVPISNHLYFYWYRQILGQKVEFLVSFYNNEISEKSEIFDDQFSVERPDGSNFTLKIRSTKLEDSAMYFCASGWNRDEQYFGPGTRLTVT.

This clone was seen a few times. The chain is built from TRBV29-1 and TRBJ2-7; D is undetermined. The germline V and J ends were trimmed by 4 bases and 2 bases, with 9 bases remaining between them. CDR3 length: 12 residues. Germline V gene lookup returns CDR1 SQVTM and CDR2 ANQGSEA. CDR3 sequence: CSVASGAYEQYF. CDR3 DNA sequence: TGCAGCGTTGCTAGTGGGGCCTACGAGCAGTACTTC.

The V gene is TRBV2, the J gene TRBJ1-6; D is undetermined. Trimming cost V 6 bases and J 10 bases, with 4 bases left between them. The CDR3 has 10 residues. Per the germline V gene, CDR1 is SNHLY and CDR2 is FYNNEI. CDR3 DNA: TGTGCCAGCAGGGGCTCACCCCTCCACTTT. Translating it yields CASRGSPLHF.

CDR3 coding DNA: TGTGCCACCAGCTCCGGGACCCGGGGAGAAAAACTGTTTTTT. It translates to CATSSGTRGEKLFF. This sequence joins TRBV6-6 and TRBJ1-4, with D possibly matching TRBD1 (5 bases). This CDR3 is built from 14 residues. Germline V gene sequence: CDR1 MNHNY, CDR2 SVGAGI (reference sequence). V gave up 10 bases and J gave up 8 bases, with 20 bases separating them.

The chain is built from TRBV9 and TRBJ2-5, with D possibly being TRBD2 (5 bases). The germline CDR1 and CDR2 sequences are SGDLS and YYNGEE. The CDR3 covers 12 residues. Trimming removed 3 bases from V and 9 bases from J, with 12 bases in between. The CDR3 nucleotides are TGTGCCAGCAGCGCTGAAGAGAGGGCCCAGTACTTC. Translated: CASSAEERAQYF.

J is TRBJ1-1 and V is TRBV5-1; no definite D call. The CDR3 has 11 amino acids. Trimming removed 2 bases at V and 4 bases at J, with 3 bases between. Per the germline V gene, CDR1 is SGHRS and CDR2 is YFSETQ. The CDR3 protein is CASSFGTEAFF. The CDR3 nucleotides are TGCGCCAGCAGCTTTGGCACTGAAGCTTTCTTT.

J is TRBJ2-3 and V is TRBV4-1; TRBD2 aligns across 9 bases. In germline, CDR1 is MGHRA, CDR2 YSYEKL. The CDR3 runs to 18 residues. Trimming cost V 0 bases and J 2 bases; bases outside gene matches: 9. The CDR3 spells CASSQDARLAGPTDTQYF. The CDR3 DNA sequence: TGCGCCAGCAGCCAAGATGCGCGTCTAGCGGGACCCACAGATACGCAGTATTTT.

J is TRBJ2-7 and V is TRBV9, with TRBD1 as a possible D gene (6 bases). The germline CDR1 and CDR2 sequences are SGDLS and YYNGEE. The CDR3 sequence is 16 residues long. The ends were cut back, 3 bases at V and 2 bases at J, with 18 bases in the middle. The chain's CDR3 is CASSENPTGNTYEQYF. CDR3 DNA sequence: TGTGCCAGCAGCGAGAATCCGACAGGAAACACCTACGAGCAGTACTTC.

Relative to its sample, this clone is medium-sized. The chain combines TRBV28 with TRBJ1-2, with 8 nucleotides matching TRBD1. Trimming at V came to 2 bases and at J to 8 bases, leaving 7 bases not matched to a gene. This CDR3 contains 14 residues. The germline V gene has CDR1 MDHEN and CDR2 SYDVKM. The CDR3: CASSLTQGATGYTF. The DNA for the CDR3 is TGTGCCAGCAGTTTAACTCAGGGGGCTACCGGCTACACCTTC.

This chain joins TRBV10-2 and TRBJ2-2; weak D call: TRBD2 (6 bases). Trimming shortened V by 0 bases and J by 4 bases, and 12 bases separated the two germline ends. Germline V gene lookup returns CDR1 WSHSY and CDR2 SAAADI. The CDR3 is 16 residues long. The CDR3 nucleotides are TGCGCCAGCAGTGAGTCGCTTAGCGGAACCACCGGGGAGCTGTTTTTT. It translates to CASSESLSGTTGELFF.

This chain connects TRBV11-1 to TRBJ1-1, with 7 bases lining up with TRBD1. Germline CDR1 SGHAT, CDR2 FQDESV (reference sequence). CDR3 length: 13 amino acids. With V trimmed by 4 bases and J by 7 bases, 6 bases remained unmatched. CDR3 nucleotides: TGTGCCAGCAGCTCTCGGGACAGCTATGAAGCTTTCTTT. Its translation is CASSSRDSYEAFF.

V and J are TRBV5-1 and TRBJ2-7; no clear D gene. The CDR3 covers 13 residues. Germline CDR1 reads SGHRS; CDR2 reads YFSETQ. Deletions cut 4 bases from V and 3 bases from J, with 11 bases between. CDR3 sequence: CASSDLRSYEQYF. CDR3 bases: TGCGCCAGCAGCGACTTGAGGAGCTACGAGCAGTACTTC. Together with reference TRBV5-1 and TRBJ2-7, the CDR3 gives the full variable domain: KAGVTQTPRYLIKTRGQQVTLSCSPISGHRSVSWYQQTPGQGLQFLFEYFSETQRNKGNFPGRFSGRQFSNSRSEMNVSTLELGDSALYLCASSDLRSYEQYFGPGTRLTVT.

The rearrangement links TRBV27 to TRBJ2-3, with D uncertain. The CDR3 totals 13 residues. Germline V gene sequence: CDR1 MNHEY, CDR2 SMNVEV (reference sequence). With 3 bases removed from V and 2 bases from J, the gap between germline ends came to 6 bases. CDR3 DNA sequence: TGTGCCAGCAGTTTGGATCTCACAGATACGCAGTATTTT. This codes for CASSLDLTDTQYF.

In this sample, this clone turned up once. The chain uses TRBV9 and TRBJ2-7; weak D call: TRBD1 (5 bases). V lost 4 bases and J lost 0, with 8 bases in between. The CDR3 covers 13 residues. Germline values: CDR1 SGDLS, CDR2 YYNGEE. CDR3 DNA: TGTGCCAGCAGCCCCGACAGCTCCTACGAGCAGTACTTC. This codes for CASSPDSSYEQYF.

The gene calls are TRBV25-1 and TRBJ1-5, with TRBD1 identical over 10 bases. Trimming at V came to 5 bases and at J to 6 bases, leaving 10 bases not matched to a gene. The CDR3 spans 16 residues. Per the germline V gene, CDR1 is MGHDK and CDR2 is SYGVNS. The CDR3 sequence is CASSPWTGGIGQPQHF. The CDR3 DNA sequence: TGTGCCAGCAGTCCGTGGACAGGGGGAATCGGTCAGCCCCAGCATTTT.

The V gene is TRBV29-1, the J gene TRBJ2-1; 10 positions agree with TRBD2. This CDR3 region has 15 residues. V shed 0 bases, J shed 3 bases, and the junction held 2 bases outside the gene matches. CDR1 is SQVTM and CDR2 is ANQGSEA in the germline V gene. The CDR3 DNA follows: TGCAGCGTTGAAGACGGACTAGCGGTCTACAATGAGCAGTTCTTC. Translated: CSVEDGLAVYNEQFF.

The CDR3 sequence: CATFDRITQYF. As DNA, the CDR3 is TGTGCCACCTTTGACAGAATAACGCAGTATTTT. The chain couples TRBV27 to TRBJ2-3, with a tentative D call TRBD1 (5 bases). The germline CDR1 and CDR2 sequences are MNHEY and SMNVEV (reference sequence). The CDR3 runs 11 residues. Deletions cut 10 bases from V and 9 bases from J, with 14 bases between.

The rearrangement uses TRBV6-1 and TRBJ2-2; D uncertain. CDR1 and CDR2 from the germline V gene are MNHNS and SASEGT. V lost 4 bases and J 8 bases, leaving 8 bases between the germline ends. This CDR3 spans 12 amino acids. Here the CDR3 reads CASSGWVGELFF. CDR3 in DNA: TGTGCCAGCAGTGGATGGGTAGGGGAGCTGTTTTTT.